This TCR beta chain came from a study of beta chain features in type 1 diabetes. This CDR3 is 13 amino acids long. V dropped 3 bases and J dropped 5 bases, with 9 bases sitting between them. CDR1 and CDR2 from the germline V gene are SGDLS and YYNGEE. Reverse transcribing all isolated RNA meant expressed TCRB transcripts were sequenced. Method: immunoSEQ multiplex PCR; TCRdb's copy keeps in-frame clones and lacks some. Of over 300,000 clones in the sample, roughly 8% were seen once. This receptor was identified in a woman under 30 in good health. Sequencing input: central memory CD4+ T cells from blood. This chain connects TRBV9 to TRBJ2-1; D possibly corresponds to TRBD2 (6 bases). The CDR3 region is CASSEDYHNEQFF. CDR3 in DNA: TGTGCCAGCAGCGAGGACTACCACAATGAGCAGTTCTTC.